This TCR beta chain comes out of a study of blood T cell repertoires in COVID-19. Across the whole study: COVID-19 samples collected from the United States, Italy and Spain covered acute and convalescent phases.

Deletions cut 4 bases from V and 8 bases from J, with 11 bases between. The CDR3 extends over 12 amino acids. Germline CDR1 reads MGHDK; CDR2 reads SYGVNS. This clone was seen only a few times. The data were produced by immunoSEQ multiplex PCR, yet TCRdb's version contains in-frame clones alone and is incomplete. The table has over 150,000 clones, roughly 84% seen once. V usage is TRBV25-1 and J usage is TRBJ1-2; D possibly corresponds to TRBD1 (6 bases). The sequenced sample consisted of peripheral blood. The origin of this receptor is a woman aged 80 or over with active or convalescent COVID-19. CDR3 sequence: CASSATGLGYTF. CDR3 sequence (DNA): TGTGCCAGCAGTGCAACAGGGTTAGGCTACACCTTC.